This TCR beta chain was identified in a study of blood T cell repertoires in COVID-19. Study in general: COVID-19 samples collected from the United States, Italy and Spain covered acute and convalescent phases. PBMCs, B-cell-depleted T cells, or T cells provided the cDNA or gDNA that made up the material.

This clone was observed a few times. This CDR3 comprises 13 residues. Per the germline V gene, CDR1 is SNHLY and CDR2 is FYNNEI. V lost 10 bases, J lost 4 bases, and 8 bases stayed unmatched. In the source study's methods: Amplification from reference gene primers served as the basis for estimated nucleated cell counts. Data came from immunoSEQ multiplex PCR; TCRdb stores just in-frame clones and leaves some out. The V and J calls and the clone size are those of that table, but D and trimming were determined from the DNA. The sample lists roughly 53,000 clones, about 88% occurring once. J is TRBJ1-2 and V is TRBV2; 8 bases match TRBD1. The source of this sequence is a man in his 70s with active COVID-19. Sequenced: peripheral blood. The CDR3 here is CATAGQGGYGYTF. The CDR3 DNA follows: TGTGCCACCGCAGGACAGGGAGGCTATGGCTACACCTTC.